The rows below give T cell receptor beta chains drawn from one sample of a study of radiation and T cells in renal cell carcinoma. Profiling relied on immunoSEQ multiplex PCR, and the TCRdb table lists in-frame clones only, not all of them. The data hold some 58,000 clones, with around 78% observed a single time. Material: blood, obtained from a patient whose treatment included radiotherapy and nephrectomy. The receptors were gathered from a man in his 60s with renal cell carcinoma. Both conserved end residues are trimmed from each CDR3.

j_call v_call cdr3_length cdr3_aa
TRBJ2-6 TRBV4-3 13 ASSQDVSGANVLT
TRBJ2-1 TRBV6-1 13 ASSEWGGSIDEQF
TRBJ1-2 TRBV15 14 ATSRVLEGGLYGYT
TRBJ1-2 TRBV21-1 16 ASSKDSPTGGSYYGYT
TRBJ2-2 TRBV6-5 12 ASSYGTRAGELF
TRBJ1-2 TRBV10-3 13 AITQRGGGDDGYT
TRBJ1-1 TRBV25-1 14 ASSGRGAARSTEAF
TRBJ1-1 TRBV11-2 10 ASSVGTGEAF
- TRBV4-3 13 ASSQAATGGYEQY
TRBJ2-2 TRBV19 20 ASSIEGTGDALPIFNTGELF
TRBJ2-3 TRBV7-7 13 ASSLGRTSTDTQY
TRBJ2-1 TRBV5-1 10 ASSQGQDEQF
TRBJ1-5 TRBV6-1 11 ASIWTGDQPQH
TRBJ2-3 TRBV5-6 17 ASSSLGLAGGLSTDTQY
TRBJ1-2 TRBV25-1 16 ASSATPRGAGQYYGYT
TRBJ1-6 TRBV4-3 14 ASSQDPTGGSSPLH
TRBJ2-1 TRBV6-5 13 ASSQTSAVYNEQF
TRBJ1-3 TRBV7-8 14 ASSRGLDSSGNTIY
TRBJ2-3 TRBV7-2 15 ASSLVASGGLGDTQY
TRBJ1-1 TRBV29-1 8 SGLTTEAF
TRBJ1-3 TRBV5-5 11 ASSLGRDYTIY
TRBJ1-5 TRBV5-6 11 ASSLGRNQPQH
TRBJ2-4 TRBV5-1 15 ASRTGDGSIAKNIQY
TRBJ2-6 TRBV7-3 16 ASSLSGLFGSGANVLT
TRBJ1-1 TRBV7-9 13 ASSLDGTGNTEAF
TRBJ2-7 TRBV6-5 12 ASSLGQGFYEQY
TRBJ2-2 TRBV5-1 12 ASSPGTNPGELF
TRBJ2-1 TRBV5-1 13 ASSLKLAENNEQF
TRBJ2-3 TRBV14 10 ASSHSRDTQY
TRBJ1-1 TRBV7-8 13 ASSPDRGGFTEAF
TRBJ1-1 TRBV7-2 11 ASSLQGAPEAF
TRBJ2-5 TRBV6-1 9 ASIRQETQY
TRBJ2-3 TRBV30 12 AWSRGGSGDTQY
TRBJ2-1 TRBV5-1 12 ASSLEYVSNEQF
TRBJ2-3 TRBV5-8 14 ASSSHTSGYTDTQY
TRBJ1-3 TRBV29-1 9 SGNRGNTIY
TRBJ1-5 TRBV10-3 13 AISESGDLNQPQH
TRBJ2-7 TRBV7-6 13 ASSLGAGLTYEQY
TRBJ1-1 TRBV5-1 12 ASSSGQANTEAF
TRBJ1-1 TRBV29-1 10 SVDEGTSEAF
TRBJ2-5 TRBV2 15 ASRLWLAGGKQETQY